This TCR beta chain was profiled in a study of blood T cells in healthy people across ages. Findings and limits, study-wide: Relative to aged donors, long-lived donors carried more naive CD4+ cells and displayed higher diversity.

A J-beta primer mix and a sample-barcoded 5' primer were used in a second PCR of about 7 to 11 cycles. One entry per CDR3 protein, called by TCRdb with MiXCR from the 5' RACE reads. Of about 1.7 million distinct CDR3 sequences in the sample, 28% were seen once. This clonotype was seen only a few times. Antigen: not known. Trimming removed 6 bases from V and 3 bases from J, with 13 bases in between. The CDR3 spans 14 residues. CDR1 SGHVS and CDR2 FNYEAQ come from the germline V gene. The TCR originated in a woman aged 25 to 39 in good health. Sequencing was done on a sample of blood. The rearrangement uses TRBV7-6 and TRBJ2-3; a weak D match, TRBD2 (5 bases). Here the CDR3 DNA reads TGTGCCAGCAGGGCGGACTGGGGAACAGATACGCAGTATTTT. Its translation is CASRADWGTDTQYF. The full variable domain, in which reference TRBV7-6 and TRBJ2-3 provide the parts outside the CDR3, is GAGVSQSPRYKVTKRGQDVALRCDPISGHVSLYWYRQALGQGPEFLTYFNYEAQQDKSGLPNDRFSAERPEGSISTLTIQRTEQRDSAMYRCASRADWGTDTQYFGPGTRLTVL.